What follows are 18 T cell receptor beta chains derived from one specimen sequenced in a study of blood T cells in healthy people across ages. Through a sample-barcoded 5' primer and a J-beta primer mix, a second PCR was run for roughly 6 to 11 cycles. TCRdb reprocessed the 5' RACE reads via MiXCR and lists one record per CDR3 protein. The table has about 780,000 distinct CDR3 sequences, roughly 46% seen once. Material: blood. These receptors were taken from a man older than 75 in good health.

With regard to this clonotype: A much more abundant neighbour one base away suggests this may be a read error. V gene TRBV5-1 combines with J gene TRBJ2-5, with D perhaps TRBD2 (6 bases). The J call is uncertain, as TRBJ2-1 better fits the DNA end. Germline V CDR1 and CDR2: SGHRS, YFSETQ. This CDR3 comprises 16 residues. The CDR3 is CASSPASDGSQETQFF. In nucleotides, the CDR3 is TGCGCCAGCAGCCCTGCTAGCGACGGCTCCCAAGAGACCCAGTTCTTC.

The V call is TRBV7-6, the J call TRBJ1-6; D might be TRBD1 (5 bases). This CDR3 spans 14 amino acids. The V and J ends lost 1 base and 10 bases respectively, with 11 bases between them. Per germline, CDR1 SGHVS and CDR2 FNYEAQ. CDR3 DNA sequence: TGTGCCAGCAGCTTAGGGTCGGGGGACTCACCCCTCCACTTT. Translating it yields CASSLGSGDSPLHF.

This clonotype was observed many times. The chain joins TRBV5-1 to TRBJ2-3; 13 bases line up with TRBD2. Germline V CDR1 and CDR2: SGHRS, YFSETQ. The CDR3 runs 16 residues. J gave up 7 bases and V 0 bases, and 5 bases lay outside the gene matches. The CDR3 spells CASSLGGLAGVNTQYF. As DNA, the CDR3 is TGCGCCAGCAGCTTGGGAGGACTAGCGGGAGTCAATACGCAGTATTTT.

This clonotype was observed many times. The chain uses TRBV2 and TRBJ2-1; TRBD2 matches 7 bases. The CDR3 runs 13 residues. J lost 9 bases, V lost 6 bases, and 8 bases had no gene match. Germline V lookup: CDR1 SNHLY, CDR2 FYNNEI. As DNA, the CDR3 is TGTGCCAGCAGAGTTGGACTAGATAGTGAGCAGTTCTTC. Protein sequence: CASRVGLDSEQFF.

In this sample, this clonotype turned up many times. The CDR3 here is CASSPHGRDEQYF. In DNA, the CDR3 is TGTGCCAGCAGCCCCCACGGGAGGGATGAGCAGTACTTC. The rearrangement uses TRBV7-2 and TRBJ2-7; 8 positions match TRBD2. This CDR3 contains 13 residues. Trimming cost V 5 bases and J 7 bases; bases outside gene matches: 7. CDR1 is SGHTA, CDR2 FQGNSA, per germline.

CDR3 sequence reads: CASSLASGLFTDTQYF. DNA of the CDR3: TGTGCCAGCAGCTTGGCTAGCGGACTCTTCACAGATACGCAGTATTTT. The chain combines TRBV7-6 with TRBJ2-3, with 7 bases aligning to TRBD2. V was clipped by 3 bases and J by 2 bases; unmatched bases: 8. Germline V gene lookup returns CDR1 SGHVS and CDR2 FNYEAQ. The CDR3 consists of 16 residues.

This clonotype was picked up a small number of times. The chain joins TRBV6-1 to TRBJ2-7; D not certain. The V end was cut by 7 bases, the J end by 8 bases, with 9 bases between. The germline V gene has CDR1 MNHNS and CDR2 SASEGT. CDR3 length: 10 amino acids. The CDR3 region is CASISVKQYF. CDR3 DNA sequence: TGTGCCAGCATATCAGTAAAGCAGTACTTC.

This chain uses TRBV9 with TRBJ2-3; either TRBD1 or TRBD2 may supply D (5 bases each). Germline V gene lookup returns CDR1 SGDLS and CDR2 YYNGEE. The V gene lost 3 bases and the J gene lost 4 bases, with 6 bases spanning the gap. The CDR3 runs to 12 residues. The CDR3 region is CASSGDADTQYF. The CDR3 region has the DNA TGTGCCAGCAGCGGGGACGCAGATACGCAGTATTTT.

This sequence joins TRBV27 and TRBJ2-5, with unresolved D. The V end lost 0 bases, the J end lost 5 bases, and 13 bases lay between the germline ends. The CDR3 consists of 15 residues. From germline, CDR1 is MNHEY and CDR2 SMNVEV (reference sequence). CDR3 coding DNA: TGTGCCAGCAGTTTATCGGAGAGAGTAGAGGAGACCCAGTACTTC. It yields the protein CASSLSERVEETQYF.

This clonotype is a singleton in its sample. The CDR3 here is CASSGLTADTEAFF. The DNA of the CDR3 is TGCGCCAGCAGCGGATTGACAGCCGACACTGAAGCTTTCTTT. This chain connects TRBV5-1 to TRBJ1-1; D is possibly TRBD1 (5 bases). V lost 4 bases and J lost 3, with 13 bases in between. In germline, CDR1 is SGHRS, CDR2 YFSETQ. CDR3 length equals 14 residues.

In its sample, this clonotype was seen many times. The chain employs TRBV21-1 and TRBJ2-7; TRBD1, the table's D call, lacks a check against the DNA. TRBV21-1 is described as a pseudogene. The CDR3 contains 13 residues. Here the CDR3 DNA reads TGTGCCAACGGGACAGTGGCATCCTACGAGCAGTACTTC. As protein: CANGTVASYEQYF.

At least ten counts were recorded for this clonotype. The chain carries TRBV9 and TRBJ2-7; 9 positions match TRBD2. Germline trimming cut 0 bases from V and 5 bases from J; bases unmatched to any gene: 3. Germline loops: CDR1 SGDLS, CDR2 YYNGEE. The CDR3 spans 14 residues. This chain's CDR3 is CASSVVAGVDEQYF. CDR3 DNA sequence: TGTGCCAGCAGCGTAGTAGCGGGAGTGGACGAGCAGTACTTC.

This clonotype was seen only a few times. The CDR3 loop is CASRPQLAGGNIQYF. CDR3 DNA: TGTGCCAGCAGACCCCAACTAGCGGGAGGAAACATTCAGTACTTC. V is TRBV7-3 and J is TRBJ2-4, with 12 positions matching TRBD2. Per the germline V gene, CDR1 is SGHTA and CDR2 is FQGTGA. The CDR3 has 15 amino acids. V dropped 6 bases and J dropped 6; count of bases not matched to a gene: 6.

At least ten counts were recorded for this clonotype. DNA for the CDR3: TGCGCCAGCAGCTTGCGCCTCCGGGGAGAGACCCAGTACTTC. This translates into CASSLRLRGETQYF. J is TRBJ2-5 and V is TRBV5-1; TRBD2 is a possible D gene (5 bases). Trimming removed 1 base at V and 4 bases at J, with 11 bases between. The CDR3 runs to 14 residues. Germline-derived CDR1 and CDR2 are SGHRS and YFSETQ.

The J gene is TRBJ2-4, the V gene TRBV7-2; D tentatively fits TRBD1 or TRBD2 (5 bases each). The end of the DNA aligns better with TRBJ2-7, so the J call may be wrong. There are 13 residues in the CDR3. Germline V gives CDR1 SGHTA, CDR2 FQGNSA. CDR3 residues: CASSPGPQGEQYF. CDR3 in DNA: TGTGCCAGCAGCCCGGGGCCCCAAGGCGAGCAGTACTTC.

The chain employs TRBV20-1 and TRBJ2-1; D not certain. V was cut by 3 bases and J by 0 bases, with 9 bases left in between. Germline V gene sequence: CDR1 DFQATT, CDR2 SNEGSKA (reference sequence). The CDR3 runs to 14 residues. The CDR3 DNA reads TGCAGTGCTAGTGTGTTCAGCTCCTACAATGAGCAGTTCTTC. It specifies CSASVFSSYNEQFF.

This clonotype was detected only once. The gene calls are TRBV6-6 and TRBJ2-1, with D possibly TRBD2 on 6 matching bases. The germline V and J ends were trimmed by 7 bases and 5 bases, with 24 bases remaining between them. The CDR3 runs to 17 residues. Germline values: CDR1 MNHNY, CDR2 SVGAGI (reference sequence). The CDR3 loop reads CASTIWRGGEAHNEQFF. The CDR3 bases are TGTGCCAGCACCATATGGAGGGGCGGGGAGGCCCACAATGAGCAGTTCTTC.

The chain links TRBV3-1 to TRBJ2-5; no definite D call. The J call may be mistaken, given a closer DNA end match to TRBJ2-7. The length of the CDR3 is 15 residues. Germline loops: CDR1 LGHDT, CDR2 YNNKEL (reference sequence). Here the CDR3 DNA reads TGTGCCAGCAGCCAACAACAGATATTAGGTTACGAGCAGTACTTC. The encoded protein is CASSQQQILGYEQYF.